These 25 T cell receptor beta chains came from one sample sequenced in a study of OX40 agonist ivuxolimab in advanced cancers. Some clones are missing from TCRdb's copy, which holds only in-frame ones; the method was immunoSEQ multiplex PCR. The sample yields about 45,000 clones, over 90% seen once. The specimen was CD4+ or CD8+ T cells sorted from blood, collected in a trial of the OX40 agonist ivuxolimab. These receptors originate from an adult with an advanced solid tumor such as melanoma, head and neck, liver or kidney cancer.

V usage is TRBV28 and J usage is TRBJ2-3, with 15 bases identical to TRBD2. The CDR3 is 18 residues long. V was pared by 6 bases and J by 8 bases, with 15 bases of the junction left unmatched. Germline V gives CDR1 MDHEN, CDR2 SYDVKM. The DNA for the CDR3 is TGTGCCAGCAGCTCTACACTTCGGACTAGCGGGGGGGCGGGTACGCAGTATTTT. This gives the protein CASSSTLRTSGGAGTQYF.

As DNA, the CDR3 is TGTGCCAGCAGCTTAACTGGGAAAGGAAACACCATATATTTT. Its protein is CASSLTGKGNTIYF. The chain is built from TRBV7-3 and TRBJ1-3; D call uncertain. The germline V and J ends were trimmed by 0 bases and 4 bases, with 7 bases remaining between them. This CDR3 has 14 amino acids. Per the germline V gene, CDR1 is SGHTA and CDR2 is FQGTGA. Full variable domain (outside the CDR3, taken from reference TRBV7-3 and TRBJ1-3): GAGVSQTPSNKVTEKGKYVELRCDPISGHTALYWYRQSLGQGPEFLIYFQGTGAADDSGLPNDRFFAVRPEGSVSTLKIQRTERGDSAVYLCASSLTGKGNTIYFGEGSWLTVV.

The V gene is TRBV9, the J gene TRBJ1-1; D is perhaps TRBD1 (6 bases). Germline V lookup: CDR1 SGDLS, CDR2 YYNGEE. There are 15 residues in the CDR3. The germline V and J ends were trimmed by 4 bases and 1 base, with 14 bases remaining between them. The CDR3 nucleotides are TGTGCCAGCAGCCCTTCGACAGGAGAGAACACTGAAGCTTTCTTT. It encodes CASSPSTGENTEAFF.

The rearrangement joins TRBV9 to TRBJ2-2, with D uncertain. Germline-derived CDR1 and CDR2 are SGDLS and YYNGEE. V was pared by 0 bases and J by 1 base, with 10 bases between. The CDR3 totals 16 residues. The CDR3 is CASSVGMPRNTGELFF. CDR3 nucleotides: TGTGCCAGCAGCGTAGGAATGCCCAGGAACACCGGGGAGCTGTTTTTT.

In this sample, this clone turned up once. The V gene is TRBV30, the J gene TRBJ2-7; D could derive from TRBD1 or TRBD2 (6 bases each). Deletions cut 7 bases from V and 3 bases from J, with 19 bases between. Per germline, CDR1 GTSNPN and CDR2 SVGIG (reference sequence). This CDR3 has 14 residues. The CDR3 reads CASRRGIGDYEQYF. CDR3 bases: TGTGCCTCCAGGAGGGGGATTGGGGACTACGAGCAGTACTTC.

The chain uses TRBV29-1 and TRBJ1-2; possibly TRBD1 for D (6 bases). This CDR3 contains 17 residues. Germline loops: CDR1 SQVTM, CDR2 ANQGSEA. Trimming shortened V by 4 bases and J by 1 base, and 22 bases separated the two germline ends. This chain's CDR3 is CSVVGGNRDTNNYGYTF. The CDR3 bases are TGCAGCGTTGTAGGAGGGAACCGGGACACGAATAACTATGGCTACACCTTC.

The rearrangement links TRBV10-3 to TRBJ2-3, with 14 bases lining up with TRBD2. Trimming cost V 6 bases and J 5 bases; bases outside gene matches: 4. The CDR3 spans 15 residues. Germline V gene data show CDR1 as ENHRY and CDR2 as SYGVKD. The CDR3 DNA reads TGTGCCATCAGGGGACTAGCGGGAGCCCGAGATACGCAGTATTTT. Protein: CAIRGLAGARDTQYF.

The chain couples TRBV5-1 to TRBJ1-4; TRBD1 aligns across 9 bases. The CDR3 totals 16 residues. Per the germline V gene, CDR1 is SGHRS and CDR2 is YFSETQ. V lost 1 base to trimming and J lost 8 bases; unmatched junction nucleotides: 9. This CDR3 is CASSLSPGQGEEKLFF. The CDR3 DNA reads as TGCGCCAGCAGCTTGTCCCCGGGACAGGGAGAGGAAAAACTGTTTTTT.

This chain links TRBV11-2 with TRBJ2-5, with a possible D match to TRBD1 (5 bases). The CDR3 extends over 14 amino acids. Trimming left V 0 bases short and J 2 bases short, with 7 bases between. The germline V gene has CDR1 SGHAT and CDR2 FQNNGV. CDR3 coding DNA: TGTGCCAGCAGCTTAGATGGGGCACAAGAGACCCAGTACTTC. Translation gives CASSLDGAQETQYF.

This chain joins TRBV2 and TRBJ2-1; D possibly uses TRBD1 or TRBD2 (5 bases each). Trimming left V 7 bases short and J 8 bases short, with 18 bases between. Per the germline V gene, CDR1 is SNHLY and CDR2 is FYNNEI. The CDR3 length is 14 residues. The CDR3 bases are TGTGCCAGCATAGGGACGGGGAGCTGGGATGAGCAGTTCTTC. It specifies CASIGTGSWDEQFF.

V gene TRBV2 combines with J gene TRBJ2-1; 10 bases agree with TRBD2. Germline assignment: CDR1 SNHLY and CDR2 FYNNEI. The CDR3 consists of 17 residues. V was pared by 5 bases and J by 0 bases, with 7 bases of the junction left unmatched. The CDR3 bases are TGTGCCAGCAGTTCCTCCCCTAGCGGGAGCTCCTACAATGAGCAGTTCTTC. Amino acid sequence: CASSSSPSGSSYNEQFF.

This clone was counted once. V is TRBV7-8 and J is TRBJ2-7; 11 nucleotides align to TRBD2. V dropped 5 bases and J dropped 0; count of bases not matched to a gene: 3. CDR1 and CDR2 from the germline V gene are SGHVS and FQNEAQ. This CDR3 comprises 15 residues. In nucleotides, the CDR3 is TGTGCCAGCAGCCGACTAGCGGGGACCTCCTACGAGCAGTACTTC. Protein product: CASSRLAGTSYEQYF.

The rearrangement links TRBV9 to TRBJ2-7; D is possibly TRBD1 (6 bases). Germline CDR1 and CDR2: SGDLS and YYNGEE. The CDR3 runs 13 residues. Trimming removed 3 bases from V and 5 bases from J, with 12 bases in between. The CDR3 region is CASSGYRANEQYF. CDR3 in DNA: TGTGCCAGCAGCGGATACAGGGCTAACGAGCAGTACTTC.

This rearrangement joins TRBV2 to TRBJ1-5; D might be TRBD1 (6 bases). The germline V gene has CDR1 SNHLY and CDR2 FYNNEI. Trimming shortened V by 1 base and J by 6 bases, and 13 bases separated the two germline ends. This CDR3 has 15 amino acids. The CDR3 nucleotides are TGTGCCAGCAGTGAAGTGGAACAGGGTAGTCAGCCCCAGCATTTT. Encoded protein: CASSEVEQGSQPQHF.

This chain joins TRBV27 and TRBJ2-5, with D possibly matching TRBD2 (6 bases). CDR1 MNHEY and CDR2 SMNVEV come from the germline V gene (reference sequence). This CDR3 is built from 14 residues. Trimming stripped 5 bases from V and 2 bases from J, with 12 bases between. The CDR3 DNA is TGTGCCAGCAGTGCTCGGACTAATCAAGAGACCCAGTACTTC. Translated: CASSARTNQETQYF.

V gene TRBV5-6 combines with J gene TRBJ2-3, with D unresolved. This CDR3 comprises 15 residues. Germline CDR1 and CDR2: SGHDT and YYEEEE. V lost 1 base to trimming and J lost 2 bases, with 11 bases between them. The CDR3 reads CASSLIGILTDTQYF. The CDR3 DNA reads TGTGCCAGCAGCTTGATCGGAATTCTCACAGATACGCAGTATTTT.

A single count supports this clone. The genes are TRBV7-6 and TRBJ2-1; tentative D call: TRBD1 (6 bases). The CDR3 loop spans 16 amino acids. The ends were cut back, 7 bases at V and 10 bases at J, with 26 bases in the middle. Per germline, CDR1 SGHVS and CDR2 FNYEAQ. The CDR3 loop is CASTPQRDTRKQEQFF. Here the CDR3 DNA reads TGTGCCAGCACCCCACAACGGGACACCAGGAAACAGGAGCAGTTCTTC.

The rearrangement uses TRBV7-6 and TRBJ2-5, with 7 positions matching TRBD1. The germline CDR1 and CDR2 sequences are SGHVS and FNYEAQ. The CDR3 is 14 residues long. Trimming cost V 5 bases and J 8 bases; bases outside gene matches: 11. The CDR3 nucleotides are TGTGCCAGCAGCATCCGGACAGGCTACGGTACCCAGTACTTC. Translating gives CASSIRTGYGTQYF.

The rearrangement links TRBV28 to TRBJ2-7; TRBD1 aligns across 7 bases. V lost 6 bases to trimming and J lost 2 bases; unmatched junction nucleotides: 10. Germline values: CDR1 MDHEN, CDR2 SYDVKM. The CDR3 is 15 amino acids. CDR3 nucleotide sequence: TGTGCCAGCAGAGCGACAGGGAGAGTTACCTACGAGCAGTACTTC. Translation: CASRATGRVTYEQYF. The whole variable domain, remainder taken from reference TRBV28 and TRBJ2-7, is DVKVTQSSRYLVKRTGEKVFLECVQDMDHENMFWYRQDPGLGLRLIYFSYDVKMKEKGDIPEGYSVSREKKERFSLILESASTNQTSMYLCASRATGRVTYEQYFGPGTRLTVT.

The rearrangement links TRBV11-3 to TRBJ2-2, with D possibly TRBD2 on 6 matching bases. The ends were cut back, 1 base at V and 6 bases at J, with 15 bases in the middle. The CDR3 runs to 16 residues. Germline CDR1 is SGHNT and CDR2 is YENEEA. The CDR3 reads CASSLGFAGNPGELFF. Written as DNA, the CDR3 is TGTGCCAGCAGCTTAGGTTTCGCGGGGAATCCCGGGGAGCTGTTTTTT.

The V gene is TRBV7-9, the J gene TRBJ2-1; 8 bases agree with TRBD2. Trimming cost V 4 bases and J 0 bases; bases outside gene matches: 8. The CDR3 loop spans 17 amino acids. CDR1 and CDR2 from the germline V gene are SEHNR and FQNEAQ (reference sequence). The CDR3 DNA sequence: TGTGCCAGCAGCTCCAGACTAGCGCGGAGCTCCTACAATGAGCAGTTCTTC. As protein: CASSSRLARSSYNEQFF.

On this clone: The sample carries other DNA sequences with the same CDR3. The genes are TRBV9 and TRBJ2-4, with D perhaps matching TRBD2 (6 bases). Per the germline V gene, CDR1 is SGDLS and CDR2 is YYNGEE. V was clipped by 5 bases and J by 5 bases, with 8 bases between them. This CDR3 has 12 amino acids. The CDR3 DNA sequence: TGTGCCAGCAGTCCGGGGGAAAACATTCAGTACTTC. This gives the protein CASSPGENIQYF.

In DNA form, the CDR3 reads TGCGCCAGCAGCTTCCGGGAGACCCAGTACTTC. It yields the protein CASSFRETQYF. The chain is built from TRBV5-1 and TRBJ2-5, with unresolved D. Trimming left V 2 bases short and J 5 bases short, with 4 bases between. The CDR3 is made up of 11 amino acids. The germline CDR1 and CDR2 sequences are SGHRS and YFSETQ.

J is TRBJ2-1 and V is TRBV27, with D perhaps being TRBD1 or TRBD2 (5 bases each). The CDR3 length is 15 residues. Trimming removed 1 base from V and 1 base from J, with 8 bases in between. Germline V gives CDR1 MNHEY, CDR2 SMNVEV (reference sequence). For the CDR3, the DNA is TGTGCCAGCAGTTTATATGGGGGATCCTACAATGAGCAGTTCTTC. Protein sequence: CASSLYGGSYNEQFF.

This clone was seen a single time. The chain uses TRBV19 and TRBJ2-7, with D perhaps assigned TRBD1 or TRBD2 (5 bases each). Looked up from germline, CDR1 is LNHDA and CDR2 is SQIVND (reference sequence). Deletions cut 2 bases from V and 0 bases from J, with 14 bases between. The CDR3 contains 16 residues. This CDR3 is CASSISGDGFSYEQYF. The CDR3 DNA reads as TGTGCCAGTAGTATATCCGGGGACGGCTTCTCCTACGAGCAGTACTTC.